The following is a TCR beta chain sequence with its context. The data were produced by immunoSEQ multiplex PCR, yet TCRdb's version contains in-frame clones alone and is incomplete. This sample carries some 84,000 clones, roughly 80% of them seen once, and the ten largest clones take 9% to 9.5%. These data are taken from a study of PD-L1 blockade in urothelial cancer. Across the study: Blood-derived samples held a median roughly 140,000 T cells.

This CDR3 is 15 amino acids long. Germline CDR1 reads MNHNY; CDR2 reads SVGAGI (reference sequence). V shed 0 bases and J shed 6 bases, with 14 bases lying between them. The material was PBMCs, obtained around atezolizumab (anti-PD-L1) treatment. This receptor was obtained from a man between 65 and 79 years old with urothelial cancer. This chain connects TRBV6-6 to TRBJ1-1, with D tentatively TRBD1 (6 bases). The CDR3 loop is CASSYSNRALSEAFF. The CDR3 DNA sequence: TGTGCCAGCAGTTACTCGAACAGGGCTCTTTCTGAAGCTTTCTTT.